A selection of T cell receptor beta chains follows, all from one sample in a study of blood T cell repertoires in COVID-19. TCRdb's table, derived via immunoSEQ multiplex PCR, lists solely in-frame clones and lacks some. The sample lists 200,000 or so clones, about 80% seen once, with 6% to 8% in the top ten. The sequenced sample consisted of peripheral blood. Receptors were obtained from a human donor with acute or convalescent COVID-19. The donor label of this sample is uncertain. Both conserved end residues are part of each CDR3. The D gene is left open where the match is weak. Expanded clones get a size class; other rows say once, few or many, or leave the size out.

size: NA; D: TRBD2; V: TRBV3-1/TRBV3-2; J: TRBJ2-1; length: 15; DNA: TGTGCCAGCAGCCAGGGACTAGCGGGCTACAATGAGCAGTTCTTC; CDR3: CASSQGLAGYNEQFF
size: NA; D: TRBD2; V: TRBV7-3; J: TRBJ2-1; length: 15; DNA: TGTGCCAGCAGCCCGGGACTAGCGGGAGGCAATGAGCAGTTCTTC; CDR3: CASSPGLAGGNEQFF
size: NA; D: NA; V: TRBV24-1; J: TRBJ2-3; length: 18; DNA: TGTGCCACCAGTGATTTGCAGGTGGGGAGTAGTGGCACAGATACGCAGTATTTT; CDR3: CATSDLQVGSSGTDTQYF
size: NA; D: TRBD2; V: TRBV19; J: TRBJ2-2; length: 15; DNA: TGTGCCAGTAGTAGGGCTAGCGGGAGTACCGGGGAGCTGTTTTTT; CDR3: CASSRASGSTGELFF
size: NA; D: TRBD2; V: TRBV7-3; J: TRBJ2-1; length: 15; DNA: TGTGCCAGCAGCCCTGGGAGCGGGAGGGCGATTGAGCAGTTCTTC; CDR3: CASSPGSGRAIEQFF
size: NA; D: NA; V: TRBV9; J: TRBJ1-1; length: 15; DNA: TGTGCCAGCAGCGTATACTCAGGGATCGCCACTGAAGCTTTCTTT; CDR3: CASSVYSGIATEAFF
size: NA; D: NA; V: TRBV6-1; J: TRBJ2-7; length: 14; DNA: TGTGCCAGCAGTGAAGGAATTCCCGCGAGGGAGCAGTACTTC; CDR3: CASSEGIPAREQYF
size: once; D: NA; V: TRBV5-6; J: TRBJ1-4; length: 14; DNA: TGTGCCAGCAGCCTGAAGGGGGTAGGGGAAAAACTGTTTTTT; CDR3: CASSLKGVGEKLFF
size: NA; D: TRBD1; V: TRBV7-2; J: TRBJ2-7; length: 15; DNA: TGTGCCAGCAGCCTCCCCCCCGACAGGGGCTACGAGCAGTACTTC; CDR3: CASSLPPDRGYEQYF
size: once; D: TRBD1; V: TRBV2; J: TRBJ2-7; length: 11; DNA: TGTGCAGGGGGCGGAGCCTACGAGCAGTACTTC; CDR3: CAGGGAYEQYF
size: NA; D: NA; V: TRBV30; J: TRBJ1-1; length: 12; DNA: TGTGCCTGGGGAACCGGGAGCCTGTGGGCTTTCTTT; CDR3: CAWGTGSLWAFF
size: few; D: TRBD1; V: TRBV7-8; J: TRBJ1-2; length: 16; DNA: TGTGCCAGCAGCTCTCTGGGGACAGCGACTAACTATGGCTACACCTTC; CDR3: CASSSLGTATNYGYTF
size: NA; D: NA; V: TRBV6-2/TRBV6-3; J: TRBJ2-3; length: 11; DNA: TGTGCCAGCAGCCAGCCAGATACGCAGTATTTT; CDR3: CASSQPDTQYF
size: NA; D: TRBD1; V: TRBV2; J: TRBJ1-6; length: 14; DNA: TGTGCCAGCAGTCGGGACAGAACAAATTCACCCCTCCACTTT; CDR3: CASSRDRTNSPLHF